This T cell receptor (beta chain) was sequenced during a study of Graves' ophthalmopathy and Graves' hyperthyroidism. Regarding the study as a whole: Blood repertoires reportedly contained most expanded thyroid clonotypes above 0.001 frequency.

Each hyperthyroidism patient was newly diagnosed, with under 2 months' duration, and aged 18 to 65. Regarding this clonotype: Its target is not known.

Amplification of TCR beta CDR3 regions used RNA transcripts. The library came from an HTBI-primed first-round RT-PCR and a second-round multiplex PCR. One entry per CDR3 protein, called by TCRdb with MiXCR from the multiplex PCR reads. The data hold hundreds of thousands of distinct CDR3 sequences, with 20% to 25% observed a single time. This clonotype originated in a woman aged 18-29 years with stable Graves' hyperthyroidism. Some clones in this sample may be carry-over from other donors' samples. The sequenced sample consisted of peripheral blood.

The chain's CDR3 is CASSITTIQETQYF. CDR3 nucleotide sequence: TGTGCCAGTAGTATCACGACAATCCAAGAGACCCAGTACTTC. This rearrangement joins TRBV19 to TRBJ2-5; D ambiguous. The germline CDR1 and CDR2 sequences are LNHDA and SQIVND (reference sequence). The germline V and J ends were trimmed by 3 bases and 1 base, with 9 bases remaining between them. The CDR3 contains 14 residues.